This entry features one TCR beta chain sequence. The CDR3 does not end in the conserved phenylalanine or tryptophan, so this is likely a read error. The data belong to a study of tumor-infiltrating lymphocytes in oesophageal squamous cell carcinoma. One entry per CDR3 protein, called by TCRdb with MiXCR from the PCR reads. The sample carries about 22,000 distinct CDR3 sequences, over 30% recorded once. The CDR3 length is 15 residues. Germline V gene sequence: CDR1 MNHNY, CDR2 SVGAGI (reference sequence). V lost 10 bases and J 7 bases, leaving 26 bases between the germline ends. The rearrangement links TRBV6-6 to TRBJ2-7, with a weak D call TRBD2 (7 bases). The specimen was esophageal tumor tissue. This sequence originates from a female donor with esophageal squamous cell carcinoma. The CDR3 sequence is CATDVGGGSYNEQYS. The DNA for the CDR3 is TGTGCCACCGACGTGGGAGGGGGTTCCTACAATGAGCAGTACTCC.